What follows are 11 T cell receptor beta chains derived from one specimen sequenced in a study of beta chain features in type 1 diabetes. Their recognized antigens are unknown. Sequencing targeted expressed TCRB transcripts, as all isolated RNA had been reverse transcribed. Libraries were prepared by immunoSEQ multiplex PCR; TCRdb keeps only in-frame clonotypes and omits some of them. Altogether about 53,000 clones are present, about 64% being singletons, with the ten largest covering 0.29%. The study's findings and limits: Shortening that was moderate but significant affected the TCRB CDR3s of Type 1 diabetes patients in all four CD4+ subsets.

The specimen sequenced was stem cell memory CD4+ T cells from blood. The source of these receptors is a woman aged 30 to 39 with type 1 diabetes.

This clone was seen only a few times. The V gene is TRBV7-9, the J gene TRBJ1-1; 8 bases are a match to TRBD1. Unmatched junction bases numbered 2, after V lost 5 bases and J lost 3 bases. The CDR3 has 13 residues. The germline CDR1 and CDR2 sequences are SEHNR and FQNEAQ (reference sequence). CDR3 sequence: CASSQQGDTEAFF. The CDR3 coding sequence is TGTGCCAGCAGCCAACAGGGGGACACTGAAGCTTTCTTT.

The chain is built from TRBV28 and TRBJ2-5; 7 positions match TRBD1. CDR3 length: 13 amino acids. V lost 2 bases to trimming and J lost 7 bases; unmatched junction nucleotides: 4. Germline V CDR1 and CDR2: MDHEN, SYDVKM. The CDR3 region is CASSLRTGGTQYF. The CDR3 DNA reads TGTGCCAGCAGTTTAAGGACAGGAGGGACCCAGTACTTC.

This chain uses TRBV10-3 with TRBJ2-7; the match to TRBD1 covers 9 bases. V lost 3 bases and J lost 1; bases outside the gene matches: 4. CDR1 ENHRY and CDR2 SYGVKD come from the germline V gene. This CDR3 region has 15 residues. The DNA of the CDR3 is TGTGCCATCAGTGACCGGGACAGGGTGTCCTACGAGCAGTACTTC. It is translated as CAISDRDRVSYEQYF.

Only one count was recorded for this clone. This chain joins TRBV11-2 and TRBJ1-2, with TRBD1 as a possible D gene (5 bases). The V gene's germline CDR1 is SGHAT and CDR2 FQNNGV. Trimming left V 3 bases short and J 6 bases short, with 11 bases between. This CDR3 comprises 13 residues. The CDR3 sequence is CASSFRGGDGYTF. The CDR3 coding sequence is TGTGCCAGCAGCTTTAGGGGTGGAGATGGCTACACCTTC.

This clone was observed a few times. This chain uses TRBV5-1 with TRBJ2-1; possibly TRBD2 for D (6 bases). Per germline, CDR1 SGHRS and CDR2 YFSETQ. There are 15 residues in the CDR3. Deletions cut 2 bases from V and 7 bases from J, with 16 bases between. The CDR3 sequence: CASSFLPGAENEQFF. DNA for the CDR3: TGCGCCAGCAGCTTTCTACCGGGAGCGGAGAATGAGCAGTTCTTC.

This clone was seen a handful of times. The rearrangement joins TRBV2 to TRBJ1-1; D is uncertain. Per germline, CDR1 SNHLY and CDR2 FYNNEI. V lost 6 bases, J lost 1 base, and 12 bases lay in between. The length of the CDR3 is 14 residues. CDR3 nucleotide sequence: TGTGCCAGCAGCGCCCCCCGGGGGAACACTGAAGCTTTCTTT. Its protein is CASSAPRGNTEAFF.

This clone was seen a single time. This chain connects TRBV27 to TRBJ1-2, with D possibly matching TRBD1 (5 bases). The CDR3 consists of 13 residues. Germline-derived CDR1 and CDR2 are MNHEY and SMNVEV (reference sequence). V was shortened by 3 bases and J by 2 bases, with 7 bases between the two germline ends. The DNA for the CDR3 is TGTGCCAGCAGTTTCTCAGGGAACTATGGCTACACCTTC. Its protein product is CASSFSGNYGYTF.

The CDR3 DNA reads TGTGCCAGCAGCTTAACGGCAGTAGCGGACCAGCTGTATTTT. Residues: CASSLTAVADQLYF. This rearrangement joins TRBV7-3 to TRBJ2-3, with TRBD2 as a possible D gene (6 bases). Per germline, CDR1 SGHTA and CDR2 FQGTGA. Trimming stripped 0 bases from V and 14 bases from J, with 18 bases between. CDR3 length equals 14 residues.

The rearrangement links TRBV2 to TRBJ1-5; maybe TRBD1 (6 bases). The V end was cut by 7 bases, the J end by 7 bases, with 20 bases between. CDR1 is SNHLY, CDR2 FYNNEI, per germline. This CDR3 has 15 amino acids. The CDR3 here is CASKEGLQGSQPQHF. In DNA form, the CDR3 reads TGTGCCAGCAAAGAAGGGTTACAGGGAAGCCAGCCCCAGCATTTT.

The chain uses TRBV5-4 and TRBJ2-1, with D perhaps TRBD1 (6 bases). The germline CDR1 and CDR2 sequences are SGHNT and YYREEE (reference sequence). CDR3 length: 15 amino acids. The V end lost 0 bases, the J end lost 1 base, and 8 bases lay between the germline ends. CDR3 sequence reads: CASSLAGASYNEQFF. The CDR3 nucleotides read TGTGCCAGCAGCTTGGCAGGGGCGTCCTACAATGAGCAGTTCTTC.

The chain links TRBV15 to TRBJ1-5; 10 bases are shared with TRBD1. The CDR3 has 18 residues. Germline CDR1 and CDR2: LNHNV and YYDKDF (reference sequence). Trimming at V came to 2 bases and at J to 0 bases, leaving 7 bases not matched to a gene. CDR3 DNA sequence: TGTGCCACCAGCAGATCGGGACAGGGGAAAAATAGCAATCAGCCCCAGCATTTT. Translated: CATSRSGQGKNSNQPQHF. Combining the CDR3 with reference TRBV15 and TRBJ1-5 gives the whole variable domain DAMVIQNPRYQVTQFGKPVTLSCSQTLNHNVMYWYQQKSSQAPKLLFHYYDKDFNNEADTPDNFQSRRPNTSFCFLDIRSPGLGDTAMYLCATSRSGQGKNSNQPQHFGDGTRLSIL.